The next 19 T cell receptor beta chains were all read from a single sample in a study of tumor-infiltrating lymphocytes in oesophageal squamous cell carcinoma. TCRdb used MiXCR to reprocess the PCR reads, holding one entry per CDR3 protein. The sample gives fewer than 18,000 distinct CDR3 sequences, roughly 55% of which show up once; 20% is in the top ten. Input material: esophageal tumor tissue. Source of these receptors: a male donor with esophageal squamous cell carcinoma.

There are many counts of this clonotype. The chain carries TRBV11-2 and TRBJ2-3, with 13 bases fitting TRBD2. This CDR3 region has 18 residues. Germline V lookup: CDR1 SGHAT, CDR2 FQNNGV. The trim removed 5 bases at V and 1 base at J, leaving 9 bases unmatched. CDR3 sequence (DNA): TGTGCCAGCAGCCGCCGGACTAGCGGGAGTTCAGGCACAGATACGCAGTATTTT. Protein product: CASSRRTSGSSGTDTQYF.

There are many counts of this clonotype. CDR3 residues: CASNPARSTYEQYF. The CDR3 DNA sequence: TGTGCCAGCAATCCTGCGAGGAGTACCTACGAGCAGTACTTC. This sequence joins TRBV6-1 and TRBJ2-7; D unresolved. V was pared by 7 bases and J by 2 bases, with 15 bases between. This CDR3 has 14 residues. Germline lookup yields CDR1 MNHNS and CDR2 SASEGT.

The gene calls are TRBV10-1 and TRBJ1-1, with 8 bases that match TRBD1. CDR1 is WNHNN, CDR2 SYGVQD, per germline (reference sequence). V was clipped by 5 bases and J by 8 bases; unmatched bases: 10. The CDR3 has 14 amino acids. This CDR3 reads CASSPQGERGEAFF. The CDR3 DNA sequence: TGCGCCAGCAGTCCACAGGGGGAACGGGGCGAAGCTTTCTTT.

The chain has TRBV19 and TRBJ1-1; 7 bases align to TRBD1. CDR3 length: 14 amino acids. Trimming took 7 bases from V and 3 from J; bases not matched to a gene: 8. Germline lookup yields CDR1 LNHDA and CDR2 SQIVND (reference sequence). The CDR3 is CASTRGGWDTEAFF. CDR3 nucleotides: TGTGCCAGTACCAGGGGGGGATGGGACACTGAAGCTTTCTTT.

V and J are TRBV11-1 and TRBJ2-1; 8 bases line up with TRBD2. The length of the CDR3 is 18 residues. V shed 3 bases, J shed 1 base, and the junction held 11 bases outside the gene matches. Germline CDR1 and CDR2: SGHAT and FQDESV (reference sequence). CDR3 sequence: CASSFRGLRGGSYNEQFF. CDR3 DNA sequence: TGTGCCAGCAGCTTTAGGGGGTTGCGCGGGGGGTCCTACAATGAGCAGTTCTTC.

This clonotype has only a few counts. This chain links TRBV7-6 with TRBJ2-2, with D unclear. The germline gives CDR1 SGHVS, CDR2 FNYEAQ. The ends were cut back, 6 bases at V and 5 bases at J, with 10 bases in the middle. The CDR3 totals 13 residues. In DNA form, the CDR3 reads TGTGCCAGCAGTTCAGTTCGGACCGGGGAGCTGTTTTTT. Amino acid sequence: CASSSVRTGELFF.

The chain has TRBV7-3 and TRBJ2-3; 13 positions match TRBD2. The J call may be wrong; the DNA end is better matched by TRBJ2-1. The germline V gene encodes CDR1 SGHTA and CDR2 FQGTGA. The length of the CDR3 is 16 residues. CDR3 sequence: CASSPSGLAGFSEQFF. The CDR3 region has the DNA TGTGCCAGCAGCCCGTCGGGACTAGCGGGGTTTAGTGAGCAGTTCTTC.

This clonotype was counted a single time. The CDR3 DNA is TGTGCCAGCAGTTTGGACCCCAGGGGAGAGACCCAGTACTTC. Translated, it gives CASSLDPRGETQYF. The chain couples TRBV28 to TRBJ2-5; TRBD1 might be the D (6 bases). Germline CDR1 and CDR2: MDHEN and SYDVKM. V lost 3 bases and J lost 4, with 12 bases in between. The CDR3 totals 14 residues. The full variable domain, with the rest looked up from reference TRBV28 and TRBJ2-5, is DVKVTQSSRYLVKRTGEKVFLECVQDMDHENMFWYRQDPGLGLRLIYFSYDVKMKEKGDIPEGYSVSREKKERFSLILESASTNQTSMYLCASSLDPRGETQYFGPGTRLLVL.

This rearrangement joins TRBV7-3 to TRBJ2-4; D gene unclear. The DNA end favors TRBJ2-5, so the J call may be wrong. Germline CDR1 and CDR2: SGHTA and FQGTGA. The CDR3 runs to 13 residues. This CDR3 reads CASSLTGLETQYF. The CDR3 region has the DNA TGTGCCAGCAGCTTAACGGGTTTGGAGACCCAGTACTTC.

This chain uses TRBV12-3 or TRBV12-4 with TRBJ1-2; 11 positions agree with TRBD1. The V gene end was trimmed by 8 bases and the J gene end by 6 bases; junction bases not matched to a gene: 8. CDR3 length: 14 residues. The CDR3 sequence is CASLTQGQGDGYTF. CDR3 in DNA: TGTGCCAGCTTAACTCAGGGACAGGGGGATGGCTACACCTTC.

With regard to this clonotype: A read error may account for a junction end that differs from germline. The chain couples TRBV5-1 to TRBJ2-6, with TRBD1 matching over 7 bases. Per germline, CDR1 SGHRS and CDR2 YFSETQ. This CDR3 has 15 residues. The CDR3 protein is CASSVNRDRNSPLHF. The CDR3 coding sequence is TGCGCCAGCAGCGTCAACCGGGACAGAAATTCACCCCTCCACTTC.

V and J are TRBV7-9 and TRBJ2-3; D may be TRBD2 (6 bases). The J call is doubtful: the DNA matches TRBJ2-1 better. The germline V gene has CDR1 SEHNR and CDR2 FQNEAQ (reference sequence). This CDR3 has 14 residues. Here the CDR3 reads CASSSFRGSNEQFF. The DNA of the CDR3 is TGTGCCAGCAGCTCTTTTCGGGGGAGTAATGAGCAGTTCTTC.

V is TRBV11-1 and J is TRBJ1-1; TRBD1 aligns across 9 bases. Trimming removed 5 bases from V and 11 bases from J; junction bases left unmatched: 12. The CDR3 has 14 residues. Looked up from germline, CDR1 is SGHAT and CDR2 is FQDESV (reference sequence). The CDR3 protein is CASSPEGTGSDAFF. As DNA, the CDR3 is TGTGCCAGCAGCCCTGAAGGGACAGGGTCCGACGCTTTCTTT.

The J gene is TRBJ2-5, the V gene TRBV10-2; D gene ambiguous. TRBJ2-7 explains the end of the DNA better; the J call may be wrong. Germline values: CDR1 WSHSY, CDR2 SAAADI. The CDR3 is 15 amino acids. The CDR3 bases are TGCGCCAGCAGTGAGTCAGTGCAGATAGCATACGAGCAGTACTTC. This codes for CASSESVQIAYEQYF.

This clonotype is medium-sized. V gene TRBV5-8 combines with J gene TRBJ2-7; D ambiguous. The germline V gene has CDR1 SGHTS and CDR2 YDEGEE. The CDR3 consists of 12 residues. V was shortened by 2 bases and J by 3 bases, with 6 bases between the two germline ends. The CDR3 DNA follows: TGTGCCAGCAGCTTCCCTTTCTACGAGCAGTACTTC. It translates to CASSFPFYEQYF.

The CDR3 sequence is CASSWGARTNYGYTF. CDR3 sequence (DNA): TGTGCCAGCAGTTGGGGGGCGCGGACTAACTATGGCTACACCTTC. This chain links TRBV27 with TRBJ1-2, with D possibly TRBD1 on 6 matching bases. CDR3 size: 15 residues. V lost 4 bases and J lost 0, with 12 bases in between. Germline V gene data show CDR1 as MNHEY and CDR2 as SMNVEV (reference sequence).

With regard to this clonotype: The missing conserved phenylalanine or tryptophan at the end of this CDR3 makes a read error likely. No DNA is shown, since the ends of the CDR3 on it are uncertain; the CDR3 is the one TCRdb lists. The chain couples TRBV7-6 to TRBJ1-1; the table's D gene call, TRBD1, was not cross checked with the DNA. In germline, CDR1 is SGHVS, CDR2 FNYEAQ. The CDR3 spans 17 amino acids, including both terminal residues. CDR3 sequence: CASSGQDYDVWSSSSGQ.

About this clonotype: This CDR3 fails to terminate in the conserved phenylalanine or tryptophan, so it likely reflects a read error. The limits of the CDR3 on the DNA are not certain, so only TCRdb's listed CDR3 is given. The chain carries TRBV25-1 and TRBJ2-7. The CDR3 is 15 residues long, ends included. In germline, CDR1 is MGHDK, CDR2 SYGVNS. CDR3 protein: CASSQHRQAGYTFGS.

Only a few counts were recorded for this clonotype. This rearrangement joins TRBV7-2 to TRBJ2-7; 7 nucleotides match TRBD2. CDR1 is SGHTA, CDR2 FQGNSA, per germline. This CDR3 contains 14 residues. The ends lost 4 bases at V and 2 bases at J; junction bases unmatched: 5. CDR3: CASSYSGTTYEQYF. As DNA, the CDR3 is TGTGCCAGCAGCTACAGCGGGACCACCTACGAGCAGTACTTC.